These T cell receptor beta chains were read from a single sample in a study of blood T cell repertoires in COVID-19. TCRdb's table, derived via immunoSEQ multiplex PCR, lists solely in-frame clones and lacks some. The sample records 200,000 to 300,000 clones, 86% being singletons. The sample was peripheral blood. The receptors shown here come from a woman in her sixties or seventies who had recovered from COVID-19. Both conserved end residues are trimmed from each CDR3. The order of the fields is V gene, CDR3 protein.

TRBV7-2	ASSSWGAYEQY
TRBV7-2	ASSLGASPLH
TRBV28	ASRGRGSPLH
TRBV7-3	ASSLTSPGAETQY
TRBV5-1	ASSLARGLAEIITDTQY
TRBV7-3	ASSPPGGNTGELF
TRBV5-6	ASSLGGGLNTEAF
TRBV20-1	SAEIADTQY
TRBV6-5	ASSYGVPFSNQPQH
TRBV7-9	ASSLEQTGQGGYT
TRBV18	ASSPTLAGVQETQY
TRBV7-2	ASSSARGQETQY
TRBV19	ASSPQFNQPQH
TRBV27	ASSLWASHQETQY
TRBV10-3	AISIQGDEAF
TRBV2	ASQMTGGADTQY
TRBV19	ASSLGQGYTDTQY
TRBV14	ASSQTGGLDQPQH
TRBV10-3	AISSQGSSGNTIY
TRBV2	ASRSLAGGGETQY
TRBV4-2	ASSQGSGGNTEAF
TRBV7-7	ASSPRTNQETQY
TRBV5-1	ASSRGLAGALGTDTQY
TRBV5-4	ASSKTGPREKLF
TRBV5-1	ASSLAGQGFLLGTEAF
TRBV24-1	ATRGTGHTEAF
TRBV5-5	ASSLSGGVYNEQF
TRBV27	ASSDRGYGANVLT
TRBV7-9	ASSSRDRYEQY
TRBV6-2/TRBV6-3	ASSYLQLTEAF
TRBV6-5	ASSPAGFGNTIY
TRBV27	ASSLGASGGGDTQY
TRBV5-4	ASSLEAGGGTEQY
TRBV11-2	ASSSTGVANEKLF
TRBV7-8	ASSWVGGKRGHEQY
TRBV9	ASSESGTGWEQY
TRBV28	ASSTRRGLAKDTQY